The source of this T cell receptor beta chain is a study of blood T cell repertoires in COVID-19. The overall study: Both acute and convalescent COVID-19 samples were obtained from the United States, Italy and Spain.

This clone has just one count. Sequencing used immunoSEQ multiplex PCR; TCRdb keeps in-frame clones, though not all of them. The sample has around 110,000 clones; roughly 83% are singletons. Germline values: CDR1 MNHEY, CDR2 SVGAGI. V gave up 5 bases and J gave up 10 bases, with 15 bases separating them. The CDR3 totals 14 residues. The receptor comes from a man aged 25 to 40 with acute or convalescent COVID-19. The rearrangement uses TRBV6-5 and TRBJ1-6; no clear D. Sequencing was performed on peripheral blood. This chain's CDR3 is CASSLGRRESPLHF. The CDR3 DNA reads TGTGCCAGCAGTCTCGGTAGGAGGGAGTCACCCCTCCACTTT.